This record covers a single T cell receptor (beta chain). Its antigen is unknown. This record belongs to a study of response to subunit inactivated influenza vaccine. Germline CDR1 and CDR2: SGHVS and FNYEAQ. After removal of 5 bases from V and 7 bases from J, the junction contained 9 bases not matched to a gene. The CDR3 spans 16 residues. MiXCR was run by TCRdb on the RT-PCR reads, yielding one entry per CDR3 protein. The sample records about half a million distinct CDR3 sequences, 7.5% to 8.5% being singletons. Study-level points and caveats: Authors suggested few new T cells are recruited by each seasonal influenza vaccination.

Material: PBMCs from blood, obtained less than 30 months after vaccination. This sequence was found in a man between 50 and 75 years old who received an inactivated influenza vaccine. V gene TRBV7-6 combines with J gene TRBJ2-1, with TRBD2 matching 12 bases. CDR3 sequence: CASSQLAGGNSNEQFF. The DNA of the CDR3 is TGTGCCAGCAGCCAGCTAGCGGGGGGGAACAGTAATGAGCAGTTCTTC.